This T cell receptor (beta chain) emerged from a study of T cells in Graves' hyperthyroidism and ophthalmopathy. Study conclusions and caveats: Stable hyperthyroidism was separated from ophthalmopathy by a model based on 13 V-J features. The model forecast ophthalmopathy, anticipating it by a median approximately 6 months before onset.

In regard to this clonotype: As yet, its antigen is unknown.

The CDR3 runs 15 residues. The V gene's germline CDR1 is ENHRY and CDR2 SYGVKD. Trimming pared 4 bases from V and 0 bases from J, leaving 12 bases between. Inclusion characteristics of ophthalmopathy patients comprised a Clinical Activity Score of at least 3, a NOSPECS grade of at least 4, and duration under 3 months. Under 12 ml fresh peripheral blood yielded the PBMCs. The CDR3 regions of TCR beta were amplified from RNA transcripts. RT-PCR in the first round (using the HTBI primer set) targeted the TCR CDR3. A single record per CDR3 protein comes from TCRdb applying MiXCR to the multiplex PCR reads. The sample has 490,000 or so distinct CDR3 sequences, 20% seen once.

This receptor was obtained from a man aged 35-49 years with Graves' ophthalmopathy. This chain uses TRBV10-3 with TRBJ1-2; D remains ambiguous. The sequencing input was blood. DNA of the CDR3: TGTGCCATCAGTGTGGGCAGGATGGCTAACTATGGCTACACCTTC. Residues: CAISVGRMANYGYTF.